This T cell receptor beta chain stems from a study of patients and donors after allogeneic stem cell transplantation. The table lists this clonotype with a few counts. Via MiXCR, TCRdb re-called the RT-PCR reads, giving one row per CDR3 protein. The data show some 880,000 distinct CDR3 sequences, about a sixth seen once. Trimming cost V 3 bases and J 7 bases, with 7 bases left between them. Per the germline V gene, CDR1 is SGDLS and CDR2 is YYNGEE. The CDR3 consists of 11 residues. The specimen was blood, either unsorted or a sorted T cell fraction (not recorded which). This clonotype was obtained from a human donor who was either an allogeneic HSCT recipient or a stem cell or donor lymphocyte infusion donor (not recorded which). It is not recorded whose cells these are; they may come from a transplant donor. The V call is TRBV9, the J call TRBJ1-2, with a possible D match to TRBD1 (5 bases). The CDR3 bases are TGTGCCAGCAGCGCGGGACTTGGCTACACCTTC. It yields the protein CASSAGLGYTF.